This TCR beta chain was captured by sequencing in a study of shared clonotypes between healthy human individuals. Across the whole study: CD8 memory received one plate per donor, CD8 naive two, CD4 memory three and CD4 naive three.

Under the authors' procedure: As immunoSEQ supplied junction-only sequences (without quality scores), filtering differed. Libraries were prepared by immunoSEQ multiplex PCR; TCRdb keeps only in-frame clonotypes and omits some of them. V and J calls and clone size are given by that table; D and trimming were obtained from the DNA. The table has 2 million to 2.5 million clones, around 95% seen once; the top ten hold about 0.13%. Germline V CDR1 and CDR2: SGHNT, YYREEE (reference sequence). V was trimmed by 1 base and J by 4 bases, leaving 4 bases between them. The CDR3 consists of 12 residues. Points from the study as a whole: As a rule, naive subsets had a larger estimated richness than memory subsets.

To note about this clone: What it recognizes is unknown. Other DNA sequences within the sample encode an identical CDR3.

The chain links TRBV5-4 to TRBJ2-3; D gene unclear. The sample was naive CD4+ T cells sorted from blood. Specified subset: CD45RA+ positively selected. The sequence was obtained from a man between 18 and 35 years old in good health. The CDR3 DNA sequence: TGTGCCAGCAGCTTGCGCGCAGATACGCAGTATTTT. The encoded protein is CASSLRADTQYF.